Here is one T cell receptor (beta chain) with its context. Its target is not known. These data belong to a study of cytotoxic CD8 clonotypes in ibrutinib-treated CLL. Overall study context: The group held 10 to 11 relapsed/refractory and around 15 treatment-naive patients, with 17 to 18 IGHV unmutated.

The protocol was immunoSEQ multiplex PCR, while the TCRdb copy is restricted to in-frame clones and leaves out a portion. The sample records approximately 100,000 clones, about 58% being singletons. With 1 base removed from V and 1 base from J, the gap between germline ends came to 13 bases. The CDR3 consists of 16 residues. Germline V gene sequence: CDR1 SEHNR, CDR2 FQNEAQ (reference sequence). Study outcomes and limitations: Few clonotypes were public, and these shrank or held steady under treatment. Clonality was higher at baseline than in age-matched healthy donors and tracked circulating CD8+ T-cell counts. Whereas clonality rose at ibrutinib response, it declined toward baseline at progression.

J is TRBJ1-1 and V is TRBV7-9; possibly TRBD1 for D (6 bases). This clonotype originated in a human donor with chronic lymphocytic leukemia. The specimen comprised PBMCs, sampled after 24 months of ibrutinib treatment. CDR3 sequence reads: CASSLEKGGGNTEAFF. As DNA, the CDR3 is TGTGCCAGCAGCTTAGAAAAAGGAGGGGGGAACACTGAAGCTTTCTTT.